This T cell receptor (beta chain) was observed in a study of read filtering for tumor transcriptome and immune sequencing. Whole-study context: TCR-mapped reads were about 4.05 to 10.27 million with IR-seq versus about 85 to 1273 with RNA-seq. Study conclusions and caveats: Sorted CD138-negative bone marrow cells were not purified T cells. Even smaller IR-seq throughput identified most shared clonotypes.

Trimming removed 5 bases at V and 0 bases at J, with 13 bases between. The CDR3 consists of 15 residues. In germline, CDR1 is SGHNT, CDR2 YENEEA. Molecular barcoded adaptors covering alpha/delta and beta/gamma chains were used on roughly 400 ng RNA. MiXCR, run by TCRdb on the reads, gives a single entry per CDR3 protein. The data show more than 20,000 distinct CDR3 sequences, 20% to 25% seen once. Remarks on this clonotype: No antigen is known for it. This sequence may be a read error, since a much larger clone differs from it by one base.

Material for sequencing was a population of CD138-negative cells sorted from bone marrow. V gene TRBV11-3 combines with J gene TRBJ1-1, with D perhaps TRBD1 (5 bases). This TCR was sampled from a donor aged 40 or over with multiple myeloma. In DNA, the CDR3 is TGTGCCAGCAGCCCGGGAGGGGCAATGAACACTGAAGCTTTCTTT. Translation gives CASSPGGAMNTEAFF.